The 18 T cell receptor beta chains below come from one sample, sequenced in a study of cytomegalovirus exposure and HLA in healthy donors. PCR was performed using 60 Vbeta and 13 Jbeta primers. Sequencing was performed with immunoSEQ multiplex PCR; in TCRdb, only in-frame clones are kept and a portion is missing. The sample includes under 250,000 clones, 78% of them seen just once. Sequencing used PBMCs. The receptors come from a boy aged 5-17 years in good health and CMV-seronegative.

The gene calls are TRBV30 and TRBJ2-5, with D hard to call. CDR1 is GTSNPN and CDR2 is SVGIG in the germline V gene (reference sequence). Trimming shortened V by 0 bases and J by 5 bases, and 13 bases separated the two germline ends. The CDR3 extends over 14 amino acids. The CDR3 DNA sequence: TGTGCCTGGAGTGTTGGTGTAGCCCCGGAGACCCAGTACTTC. It yields the protein CAWSVGVAPETQYF. The variable domain in full, with the rest retrieved from reference TRBV30 and TRBJ2-5, is SQTIHQWPATLVQPVGSPLSLECTVEGTSNPNLYWYRQAAGRGLQLLFYSVGIGQISSEVPQNLSASRPQDRQFILSSKKLLLSDSGFYLCAWSVGVAPETQYFGPGTRLLVL.

V usage is TRBV7-2 and J usage is TRBJ1-5, with a weak D call TRBD1 (5 bases). V was shortened by 4 bases and J by 4 bases, with 14 bases between the two germline ends. Germline V gene data show CDR1 as SGHTA and CDR2 as FQGNSA. This CDR3 contains 15 residues. The CDR3 nucleotides read TGTGCCAGCAGCTACTGGGGGGGAGGGAATCAGCCCCAGCATTTT. It encodes CASSYWGGGNQPQHF.

The chain recombines TRBV5-6 with TRBJ2-7, with 7 positions matching TRBD1. J lost 2 bases, V lost 4 bases, and 12 bases had no gene match. This CDR3 region has 16 residues. The V gene's germline CDR1 is SGHDT and CDR2 YYEEEE. Written as DNA, the CDR3 is TGTGCCAGCAGCGCCGACAGGGTGGGGATGACCTACGAGCAGTACTTC. Its translation: CASSADRVGMTYEQYF. The complete variable domain, with remaining parts taken from reference TRBV5-6 and TRBJ2-7, reads DAGVTQSPTHLIKTRGQQVTLRCSPKSGHDTVSWYQQALGQGPQFIFQYYEEEERQRGNFPDRFSGHQFPNYSSELNVNALLLGDSALYLCASSADRVGMTYEQYFGPGTRLTVT.

This chain links TRBV10-3 with TRBJ2-6, with TRBD1 identical over 7 bases. Germline V gene lookup returns CDR1 ENHRY and CDR2 SYGVKD. The CDR3 spans 17 residues. V shed 4 bases and J 0 bases; nucleotides not matched to a gene: 6. CDR3 sequence: CAISAEGAISGANVLTF. As DNA, the CDR3 is TGTGCCATCAGTGCAGAGGGGGCCATCTCTGGGGCCAACGTCCTGACTTTC.

This clone was found a few times. The chain links TRBV5-1 to TRBJ2-3, with D perhaps matching TRBD1 (6 bases). Looked up from germline, CDR1 is SGHRS and CDR2 is YFSETQ. The V end lost 1 base, the J end lost 4 bases, and 13 bases lay between the germline ends. CDR3 length: 15 residues. This CDR3 is CASSLTGMSADTQYF. The CDR3 region has the DNA TGCGCCAGCAGCTTGACAGGGATGAGCGCAGATACGCAGTATTTT.

This clone has just a few counts. The chain links TRBV29-1 to TRBJ1-1, with 9 bases identical to TRBD1. CDR3 size: 12 residues. Germline lookup yields CDR1 SQVTM and CDR2 ANQGSEA. With V trimmed by 5 bases and J by 3 bases, 1 base remained unmatched. CDR3 amino acids: CSVWDRDTEAFF. DNA for the CDR3: TGCAGCGTTTGGGACAGGGACACTGAAGCTTTCTTT.

The chain has TRBV21-1 and TRBJ1-5. TRBV21-1 is flagged as a pseudogene. The CDR3 spans 19 residues. This CDR3 is CASSKTIERNENSNQPQHF. Written as DNA, the CDR3 is TGTGCCAGCAGCAAAACGATAGAGAGGAACGAAAATAGCAATCAGCCCCAGCATTTT.

Of note for this clone: The limits of the CDR3 on the DNA are not certain, so only TCRdb's listed CDR3 is given. The V gene is TRBV5-6, the J gene TRBJ1-2; TRBD1, as called in the table, went unchecked against the DNA. CDR1 is SGHDT and CDR2 is YYEEEE in the germline V gene. The CDR3 has 12 amino acids, counting both end residues. This CDR3 reads CASSLVAGGALF.

The chain combines TRBV6-5 with TRBJ1-1; D unresolved. CDR1 is MNHEY, CDR2 SVGAGI, per germline. This CDR3 has 13 residues. V gave up 6 bases and J gave up 1 base, with 9 bases separating them. CDR3: CASSLRENTEAFF. As DNA, the CDR3 is TGTGCCAGCAGCCTGAGGGAGAACACTGAAGCTTTCTTT.

The sample holds a few counts of this clone. The chain combines TRBV6-1 with TRBJ1-1; D is ambiguous. CDR3 length equals 13 residues. Germline V gives CDR1 MNHNS, CDR2 SASEGT. The ends were cut back, 2 bases at V and 5 bases at J, with 9 bases in the middle. CDR3 in amino acids: CASSEKSVTEAFF. The CDR3 bases are TGTGCCAGCAGTGAAAAATCGGTTACTGAAGCTTTCTTT.

This clone appeared once. The chain couples TRBV5-4 to TRBJ1-1; no reliable D call. The V gene lost 4 bases and the J gene lost 4 bases, with 14 bases spanning the gap. This CDR3 has 14 amino acids. CDR1 SGHNT and CDR2 YYREEE come from the germline V gene (reference sequence). The CDR3 region is CASSLGSGATEAFF. DNA of the CDR3: TGTGCCAGCAGCCTCGGATCGGGAGCCACTGAAGCTTTCTTT. The full variable domain, its missing parts supplied by reference TRBV5-4 and TRBJ1-1, is ETGVTQSPTHLIKTRGQQVTLRCSSQSGHNTVSWYQQALGQGPQFIFQYYREEENGRGNFPPRFSGLQFPNYSSELNVNALELDDSALYLCASSLGSGATEAFFGQGTRLTVV.

The chain combines TRBV18 with TRBJ1-2; possibly TRBD1 for D (6 bases). Germline values: CDR1 KGHSH, CDR2 LQKENI. This CDR3 is built from 13 residues. Trimming removed 4 bases from V and 10 bases from J, with 16 bases in between. CDR3 coding DNA: TGTGCCAGCTCACTCCGGGACATATCACTCTACACCTTC. Its protein product is CASSLRDISLYTF.

The chain employs TRBV27 and TRBJ2-3; 7 positions match TRBD2. The V gene's germline CDR1 is MNHEY and CDR2 SMNVEV (reference sequence). V gave up 0 bases and J gave up 2 bases; unmatched junction bases: 8. The CDR3 is 17 amino acids. The CDR3 spells CASSLSNLAAPTDTQYF. DNA for the CDR3: TGTGCCAGCAGTTTATCGAACCTAGCGGCTCCCACAGATACGCAGTATTTT.

The chain joins TRBV4-1 to TRBJ1-2, with TRBD1 as a possible D gene (6 bases). The CDR3 totals 13 residues. Germline CDR1 MGHRA, CDR2 YSYEKL. V lost 1 base, J lost 7 bases, and 10 bases lay in between. The CDR3 bases are TGCGCCAGCAGCCAAGCAGGGGAGGGTGGCTACACCTTC. This translates into CASSQAGEGGYTF.

The genes are TRBV7-8 and TRBJ2-1, with D possibly being TRBD2 (6 bases). Looked up from germline, CDR1 is SGHVS and CDR2 is FQNEAQ. The CDR3 spans 13 residues. Trimming took 1 base from V and 9 from J, leaving 10 bases between them. The CDR3 spells CASSLGRGSEQFF. The CDR3 nucleotides read TGTGCCAGCAGCTTAGGCCGGGGGAGTGAGCAGTTCTTC.

This chain links TRBV27 with TRBJ1-2; D gene ambiguous. This CDR3 region has 12 residues. With 6 bases removed from V and 9 bases from J, the gap between germline ends came to 14 bases. The germline V gene has CDR1 MNHEY and CDR2 SMNVEV (reference sequence). CDR3 bases: TGTGCCAGCAGCGTATCCGGCGGGAGCTACACCTTC. Translating gives CASSVSGGSYTF.

This CDR3 reads CASSPGTPFYEQYF. CDR3 in DNA: TGCGCCAGCAGTCCCGGGACACCATTCTACGAGCAGTACTTC. This chain connects TRBV10-2 to TRBJ2-7; tentative D call: TRBD1 (6 bases). V lost 5 bases to trimming and J lost 3 bases, with 14 bases between them. This CDR3 is built from 14 residues. Germline V CDR1 and CDR2: WSHSY, SAAADI.

J is TRBJ2-3 and V is TRBV4-2; 9 positions agree with TRBD2. This CDR3 region has 16 residues. The germline CDR1 and CDR2 sequences are LGHNA and YNFKEQ. The trim removed 1 base at V and 2 bases at J, leaving 4 bases unmatched. CDR3 in amino acids: CASSQVQREATDTQYF. CDR3 coding DNA: TGTGCCAGCAGCCAAGTACAGCGGGAGGCCACAGATACGCAGTATTTT.